Detailed here is one T cell receptor beta chain. Its antigen is unknown. This sample was included in a study of T cell repertoires in cytomegalovirus infection. Study at large: Both recently identified HLA-C-restricted and well-studied HLA-B-restricted CMV epitopes were used in the study. Through public TCR beta signatures, both CMV infection and matching HLA type were indicated.

CDR1 is PRHDT, CDR2 FYEKMQ, per germline (reference sequence). The CDR3 sequence is 14 residues long. V shed 1 base and J 6 bases; nucleotides not matched to a gene: 5. Findings and limits, study-wide: It was HLA-C-restricted CMV-specific TCR beta clonotypes that dominated the response ex vivo. Cumulative public TCR beta family frequency identified carriers of CMV plus the relevant HLA.

From the reads, TCRdb called clonotypes with MiXCR, one entry per CDR3 protein. The sample holds roughly 860,000 distinct CDR3 sequences; over 25% are singletons and the top ten take roughly 12%. V usage is TRBV13 and J usage is TRBJ2-7, with TRBD1 matching over 8 bases. The receptor was derived from a human donor in good health (CMV status not recorded). Some clones in this sample may be carry-over from other donors' samples. The material sequenced was cultured CD8+ T cells from PBMCs, taken from culture after CMV antigen stimulation. CDR3 DNA: TGTGCCAGCAGCTTAGTGGACAGGGTAACCGAGCAGTACTTC. Its translation is CASSLVDRVTEQYF.